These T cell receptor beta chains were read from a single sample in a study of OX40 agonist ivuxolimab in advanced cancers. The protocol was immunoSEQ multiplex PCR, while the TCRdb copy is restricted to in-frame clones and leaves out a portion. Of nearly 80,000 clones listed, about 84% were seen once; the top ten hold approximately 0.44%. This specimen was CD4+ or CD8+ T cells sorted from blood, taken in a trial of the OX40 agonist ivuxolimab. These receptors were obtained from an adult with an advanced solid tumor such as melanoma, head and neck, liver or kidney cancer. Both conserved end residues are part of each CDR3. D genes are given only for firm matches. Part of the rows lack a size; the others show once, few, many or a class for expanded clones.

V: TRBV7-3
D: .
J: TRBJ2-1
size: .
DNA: TGTGCCAGCAGCCCCGGCCAAAGCGGTAGCAATGAGCAGTTCTTC
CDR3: CASSPGQSGSNEQFF

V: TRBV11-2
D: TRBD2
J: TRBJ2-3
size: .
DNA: TGTGCCAGCAGCTTACTAGCGGGGGGCACAGATACGCAGTATTTT
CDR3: CASSLLAGGTDTQYF

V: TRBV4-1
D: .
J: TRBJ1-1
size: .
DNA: TGCGCCAGCAGCCAAGTACAGGGACCAATGAACACTGAAGCTTTCTTT
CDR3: CASSQVQGPMNTEAFF

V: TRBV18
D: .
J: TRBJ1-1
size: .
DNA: TGTGCCAGCGCTATAAGGACCACTGAAGCTTTCTTT
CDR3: CASAIRTTEAFF

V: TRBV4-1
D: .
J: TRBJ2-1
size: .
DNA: TGCGCCAGCAGCCAAGATGGGGGATTCTATGAGCAGTTCTTC
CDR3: CASSQDGGFYEQFF

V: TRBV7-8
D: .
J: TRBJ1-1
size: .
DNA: TGTGCCAGCAGCGGCGGTGGGACTGAAGCTTTCTTT
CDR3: CASSGGGTEAFF

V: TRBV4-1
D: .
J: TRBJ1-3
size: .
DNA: TGCGCCAGCAGCCAAGAAGGAGGGCCCGGAAACACCATATATTTT
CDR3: CASSQEGGPGNTIYF

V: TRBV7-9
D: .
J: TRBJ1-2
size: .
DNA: TGTGCCAGCAGCTTCGGGGCGGGCTACACCTTC
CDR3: CASSFGAGYTF

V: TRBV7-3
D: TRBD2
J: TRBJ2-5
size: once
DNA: TGTGCCAGCAGCTCAACCGGGACTAGCGGACAAGAGACCCAGTACTTC
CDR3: CASSSTGTSGQETQYF

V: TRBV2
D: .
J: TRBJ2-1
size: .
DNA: TGTGCCAGCAGTGAGCGCAGCCATGAGCAGTTCTTC
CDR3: CASSERSHEQFF

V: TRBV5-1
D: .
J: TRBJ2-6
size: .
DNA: TGCGCCAGCAGCTTGACAGGATTTCCTAGCTCTGGGGCCAACGTCCTGACTTTC
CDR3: CASSLTGFPSSGANVLTF

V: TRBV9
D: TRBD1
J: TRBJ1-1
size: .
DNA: TGTGCCAGCAGCGTAGAAACAGGGGGCAAGTCGGACACTGAAGCTTTCTTT
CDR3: CASSVETGGKSDTEAFF

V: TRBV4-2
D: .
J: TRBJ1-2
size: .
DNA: TGTGCCAGCAGCCAAGTTGGGGCTAATGGGGATGGCTACACCTTC
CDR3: CASSQVGANGDGYTF

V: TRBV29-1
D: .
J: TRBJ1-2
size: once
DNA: TGCAGCGGCTCGACGGCAGATAACTATGGCTACACCTTC
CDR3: CSGSTADNYGYTF

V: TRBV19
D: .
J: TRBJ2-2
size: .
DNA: TGTGCCAGTAGGGAGGAATCCGGGGAGCTGTTTTTT
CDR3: CASREESGELFF

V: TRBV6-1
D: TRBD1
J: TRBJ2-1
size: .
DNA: TGTGCCAGCAGTAAAGACAGGGTTCGTAACGAGCAGTTCTTC
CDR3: CASSKDRVRNEQFF

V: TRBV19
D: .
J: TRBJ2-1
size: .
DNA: TGTGCCAGTAGGGGAATGAGCTCCTACAATGAGCAGTTCTTC
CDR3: CASRGMSSYNEQFF

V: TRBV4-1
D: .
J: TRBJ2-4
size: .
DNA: TGCGCCAGCAGCCAAGATCCGGCGAGACTAAAAAACATTCAGTACTTC
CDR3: CASSQDPARLKNIQYF

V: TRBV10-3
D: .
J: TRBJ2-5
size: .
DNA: TGTGCCATCAGTGAGTTCTTAAGGACAGACCAAGAGACCCAGTACTTC
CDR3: CAISEFLRTDQETQYF

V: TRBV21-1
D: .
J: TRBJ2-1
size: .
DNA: TGTGCCAGCAGCAAAGAACGGGCGCCACATGAAAAGTTCTTC
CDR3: CASSKERAPHEKFF